Following are 28 T cell receptor beta chains from one sample sequenced in a study of T cells in Graves' hyperthyroidism and ophthalmopathy. There were TCR beta CDR3 regions amplified from RNA transcripts. The HTBI primer set served for first-round RT-PCR of the TCR CDR3. One entry per CDR3 protein, called by TCRdb with MiXCR from the multiplex PCR reads. The sample lists 190,000 or so distinct CDR3 sequences, 18% occurring once. Sequences were obtained from blood. These receptors originate from a man between 35 and 55 years old with Graves' hyperthyroidism.

This clonotype was recorded many times. The DNA for the CDR3 is TGTGCCAGCAGCTTAACGAGGGACAACGAGCAGTACTTC. The encoded protein is CASSLTRDNEQYF. This rearrangement joins TRBV7-3 to TRBJ2-7; possibly TRBD1 for D (6 bases). CDR3 length: 13 amino acids. The V gene lost 0 bases and the J gene lost 5 bases, with 8 bases spanning the gap. Germline-derived CDR1 and CDR2 are SGHTA and FQGTGA.

This clonotype was detected many times. The V and J genes are TRBV9 and TRBJ1-5; 7 bases align to TRBD1. In germline, CDR1 is SGDLS, CDR2 YYNGEE. Germline trimming cut 0 bases from V and 3 bases from J; bases unmatched to any gene: 6. This CDR3 is built from 16 residues. As DNA, the CDR3 is TGTGCCAGCAGCGTAGCGGGAGGGGGCTTCAATCAGCCCCAGCATTTT. Its protein is CASSVAGGGFNQPQHF.

For this clonotype: A much larger clone lies a single base off, so this may be a read error. J is TRBJ2-2 and V is TRBV20-1; TRBD1 might be the D (5 bases). Germline CDR1 is DFQATT and CDR2 is SNEGSKA (reference sequence). Trimming pared 5 bases from V and 4 bases from J, leaving 17 bases between. There are 15 residues in the CDR3. The CDR3 here is CSALRTSRGTGELFF. In DNA, the CDR3 is TGCAGTGCTTTAAGGACATCAAGGGGCACCGGGGAGCTGTTTTTT.

In its sample, this clonotype was seen many times. The J gene is TRBJ1-4, the V gene TRBV18; D is unclear. The CDR3 totals 14 residues. Germline loops: CDR1 KGHSH, CDR2 LQKENI. The V end was cut by 4 bases, the J end by 8 bases, with 14 bases between. CDR3 coding DNA: TGTGCCAGCTCACTAGGCTCGGTTGAAGAAAAACTGTTTTTT. It translates to CASSLGSVEEKLFF.

The V and J genes are TRBV28 and TRBJ1-4; 9 bases map to TRBD1. CDR1 and CDR2 from the germline V gene are MDHEN and SYDVKM. V was pared by 7 bases and J by 7 bases, with 10 bases of the junction left unmatched. The CDR3 is 15 residues long. The CDR3: CASNFITGGGEKLFF. DNA for the CDR3: TGTGCCAGCAATTTTATTACAGGGGGCGGTGAAAAACTGTTTTTT.

A few counts support this clonotype. The junction departs from germline at one end; a sequencing error may be responsible. This sequence joins TRBV12-5 and TRBJ2-3, with D hard to call. Germline loops: CDR1 LGHNT, CDR2 FRNRAP. The CDR3 contains 13 residues. The CDR3 region has the DNA TGTGCTGGTGGTTTCGGCCTAGCAGATACGCAGTATTTT. Translated: CAGGFGLADTQYF. Full variable domain (missing parts from reference TRBV12-5 and TRBJ2-3): DARVTQTPRHKVTEMGQEVTMRCQPILGHNTVFWYRQTMMQGLELLAYFRNRAPLDDSGMPKDRFSAEMPDATLATLKIQPSEPRDSAVYFCAGGFGLADTQYFGPGTRLTVL.

This clonotype was detected a few times. The chain combines TRBV27 with TRBJ1-1; tentative D call: TRBD1 (5 bases). The CDR3 has 14 amino acids. Between the trimmed V and J ends, which lost 2 bases and 4 bases, there was a span of 11 bases. The germline V gene has CDR1 MNHEY and CDR2 SMNVEV (reference sequence). CDR3 in DNA: TGTGCCAGCAGTTTAGTTTCCGGGGGCACTGAAGCTTTCTTT. It specifies CASSLVSGGTEAFF.

This sequence joins TRBV9 and TRBJ1-2; possible D gene TRBD1, 6 bases. Germline loops: CDR1 SGDLS, CDR2 YYNGEE. The CDR3 is 14 amino acids. V was shortened by 0 bases and J by 6 bases, with 12 bases between the two germline ends. Written as DNA, the CDR3 is TGTGCCAGCAGCGTAGGGCAGGGGAGGGATGGCTACACCTTC. Translated, it gives CASSVGQGRDGYTF.

This clonotype was detected many times. The J gene is TRBJ2-5, the V gene TRBV6-2 or TRBV6-3, with 11 bases identical to TRBD2. Germline assignment: CDR1 MNHEY and CDR2 SVGEGT. V trimming: 2 bases; J trimming: 0 bases; junction bases outside the gene matches: 5. This CDR3 region has 17 residues. The DNA of the CDR3 is TGTGCCAGCAGTTACCGACCGACTAGCGGGGACCAAGAGACCCAGTACTTC. Amino acids: CASSYRPTSGDQETQYF.

This clonotype turned up a few times. The chain uses TRBV27 and TRBJ2-7; no clear D. The CDR3 loop spans 14 amino acids. V shed 7 bases and J shed 2 bases, with 15 bases lying between them. Germline V CDR1 and CDR2: MNHEY, SMNVEV (reference sequence). CDR3 sequence: CASTHPDRAYEQYF. As DNA, the CDR3 is TGTGCCAGCACCCACCCGGACCGAGCCTACGAGCAGTACTTC.

This clonotype was counted ten times or more. The chain is built from TRBV4-3 and TRBJ1-2; D not resolved. The CDR3 length is 13 residues. Germline CDR1 reads LGHNA; CDR2 reads YSLEER. Trimming took off 1 base at V and 6 bases at J, with 9 bases between the two ends. The CDR3 here is CASSQVLGNGYTF. The CDR3 bases are TGCGCCAGCAGCCAAGTACTCGGGAATGGCTACACCTTC.

The table lists this clonotype with a few counts. The V gene is TRBV14, the J gene TRBJ2-5, with D uncertain. V lost 0 bases and J 3 bases, leaving 11 bases between the germline ends. CDR1 is SGHDN and CDR2 is FVKESK in the germline V gene. This CDR3 has 15 residues. The CDR3 loop is CASSQEVDVKETQYF. DNA for the CDR3: TGTGCCAGCAGCCAAGAGGTGGACGTAAAAGAGACCCAGTACTTC.

This clonotype showed up many times. The chain combines TRBV7-2 with TRBJ2-3; no clear D gene. This CDR3 is 12 amino acids long. Germline V gene lookup returns CDR1 SGHTA and CDR2 FQGNSA. Trimming removed 5 bases from V and 7 bases from J, with 10 bases in between. The CDR3 nucleotides read TGTGCCAGCAGCCCATTGGGGAATACGCAGTATTTT. Protein product: CASSPLGNTQYF.

This clonotype appeared many times. The gene calls are TRBV20-1 and TRBJ2-1, with D maybe TRBD1 (5 bases). Per the germline V gene, CDR1 is DFQATT and CDR2 is SNEGSKA (reference sequence). The CDR3 contains 14 residues. V dropped 4 bases and J dropped 1 base, with 11 bases sitting between them. The CDR3 here is CSANSRQSYNEQFF. CDR3 nucleotides: TGCAGTGCTAACTCCCGACAGTCCTACAATGAGCAGTTCTTC.

V is TRBV6-1 and J is TRBJ2-3; tentatively, D is TRBD1 or TRBD2 (5 bases each). Per germline, CDR1 MNHNS and CDR2 SASEGT. CDR3 length: 13 amino acids. Trimming took 6 bases from V and 5 from J, leaving 12 bases between them. Written as DNA, the CDR3 is TGTGCCAGCAGCGGGGCCCACAGAGATACGCAGTATTTT. Amino acid sequence: CASSGAHRDTQYF.

The table lists this clonotype with a few counts. This chain connects TRBV6-1 to TRBJ1-2; 7 nucleotides align to TRBD1. CDR3 size: 17 residues. Unmatched junction bases numbered 12, after V lost 5 bases and J lost 0 bases. Looked up from germline, CDR1 is MNHNS and CDR2 is SASEGT. The chain's CDR3 is CASSSTGTATSNYGYTF. The CDR3, as DNA: TGTGCCAGCAGTTCGACCGGGACAGCGACATCTAACTATGGCTACACCTTC.

J is TRBJ2-2 and V is TRBV18; a weak D match, TRBD2 (6 bases). The V gene's germline CDR1 is KGHSH and CDR2 LQKENI. Trimming stripped 3 bases from V and 2 bases from J, with 13 bases between. This CDR3 is built from 16 residues. The CDR3 sequence: CASSPVAGFNTGELFF. CDR3 bases: TGTGCCAGCTCACCTGTCGCGGGGTTTAACACCGGGGAGCTGTTTTTT.

This clonotype was seen a handful of times. The V call is TRBV5-1, the J call TRBJ2-5; 8 positions match TRBD2. The CDR3 has 15 amino acids. V lost 2 bases to trimming and J lost 5 bases; unmatched junction nucleotides: 8. The V gene's germline CDR1 is SGHRS and CDR2 YFSETQ. The CDR3 reads CASSFPTGGSETQYF. CDR3 sequence (DNA): TGCGCCAGCAGCTTCCCCACGGGGGGGTCGGAGACCCAGTACTTC.

This clonotype has at least ten counts. The V gene is TRBV20-1, the J gene TRBJ1-2; a weak D match, TRBD1 (5 bases). Trimming removed 3 bases at V and 3 bases at J, with 8 bases between. Germline V gene sequence: CDR1 DFQATT, CDR2 SNEGSKA (reference sequence). The CDR3 contains 12 residues. The CDR3 reads CSARGRHYGYTF. CDR3 nucleotides: TGCAGTGCTAGGGGGCGACACTATGGCTACACCTTC.

About this clonotype itself: A much larger clone is a single base away; this may be a read error. The chain couples TRBV6-2 or TRBV6-3 to TRBJ2-3, with 11 bases aligning to TRBD2. The CDR3 loop spans 14 amino acids. The germline V gene has CDR1 MNHEY and CDR2 SVGEGT. J gave up 5 bases and V 5 bases, and 3 bases lay outside the gene matches. The CDR3 nucleotides read TGTGCCAGCAGTCGTAGCGGGAGGGGAGATACGCAGTATTTT. Amino acids: CASSRSGRGDTQYF.

This clonotype appeared many times. This sequence joins TRBV6-1 and TRBJ1-2, with 8 bases that match TRBD1. The CDR3 is 15 residues long. V gave up 5 bases and J gave up 5 bases; unmatched junction bases: 10. Germline V lookup: CDR1 MNHNS, CDR2 SASEGT. CDR3: CASSSLPGGPYGYTF. CDR3 coding DNA: TGTGCCAGCAGTTCCTTACCAGGGGGCCCATATGGCTACACCTTC.

V gene TRBV5-8 combines with J gene TRBJ2-7; D is possibly TRBD1 (6 bases). With 0 bases removed from V and 0 bases from J, the gap between germline ends came to 10 bases. CDR1 and CDR2 (germline): SGHTS, YDEGEE. The CDR3 spans 15 residues. CDR3 nucleotides: TGTGCCAGCAGCTTGGGGACAGCGAGCTCCTACGAGCAGTACTTC. It translates to CASSLGTASSYEQYF.

This clonotype was found a few times. V and J are TRBV3-1 and TRBJ2-5; a possible D gene is TRBD2 (6 bases). Germline CDR1 and CDR2: LGHDT and YNNKEL (reference sequence). V was trimmed by 5 bases and J by 1 base, leaving 14 bases between them. The CDR3 runs 15 residues. CDR3 loop: CASSAEGGCQETQYF. For the CDR3, the DNA is TGTGCCAGCAGCGCGGAGGGCGGATGCCAAGAGACCCAGTACTTC.

The chain uses TRBV20-1 and TRBJ2-3; D remains ambiguous. Germline assignment: CDR1 DFQATT and CDR2 SNEGSKA (reference sequence). Trimming took off 7 bases at V and 1 base at J, with 12 bases between the two ends. This CDR3 region has 13 residues. The CDR3 bases are TGCAGTGAATCGGGCCACGGCACAGATACGCAGTATTTT. This encodes CSESGHGTDTQYF.

In its sample, this clonotype was seen many times. The V call is TRBV11-1, the J call TRBJ2-7; TRBD1 aligns across 7 bases. Germline V lookup: CDR1 SGHAT, CDR2 FQDESV (reference sequence). Trimming at V came to 1 base and at J to 6 bases, leaving 6 bases not matched to a gene. There are 14 residues in the CDR3. CDR3 nucleotides: TGTGCCAGCAGCTTAGTAGGGGGCGTGTTCGAGCAGTACTTC. It translates to CASSLVGGVFEQYF.

The chain has TRBV9 and TRBJ2-2; unclear D gene. The V end lost 2 bases, the J end lost 6 bases, and 8 bases lay between the germline ends. Per germline, CDR1 SGDLS and CDR2 YYNGEE. The CDR3 is made up of 13 amino acids. The chain's CDR3 is CASSVGWAGELFF. In DNA, the CDR3 is TGTGCCAGCAGCGTCGGATGGGCCGGGGAGCTGTTTTTT.

This clonotype was seen ten or more times. The rearrangement links TRBV28 to TRBJ1-6; the D gene is possibly TRBD1 (5 bases). CDR3 length: 15 residues. Per the germline V gene, CDR1 is MDHEN and CDR2 is SYDVKM. V was clipped by 7 bases and J by 7 bases, with 17 bases between them. The CDR3: CASTPSRDGNSPLHF. The DNA of the CDR3 is TGTGCCAGCACCCCATCCCGGGACGGAAATTCACCCCTCCACTTT. Full variable domain (remainder filled in from reference TRBV28 and TRBJ1-6): DVKVTQSSRYLVKRTGEKVFLECVQDMDHENMFWYRQDPGLGLRLIYFSYDVKMKEKGDIPEGYSVSREKKERFSLILESASTNQTSMYLCASTPSRDGNSPLHFGNGTRLTVT.

The rearrangement uses TRBV18 and TRBJ1-1; TRBD1 is a possible D gene (6 bases). V dropped 3 bases and J dropped 0 bases, with 14 bases sitting between them. Germline assignment: CDR1 KGHSH and CDR2 LQKENI. The CDR3 is made up of 16 amino acids. Here the CDR3 DNA reads TGTGCCAGCTCACCGCGGGTGGGGGGCCTGAACACTGAAGCTTTCTTT. Residues: CASSPRVGGLNTEAFF.